One and the same sample provided the 5 T cell receptor beta chains below, sequenced in a study of patients and donors after allogeneic stem cell transplantation. Using its own MiXCR run on the RT-PCR reads, TCRdb lists one record per CDR3 protein. This sample has approximately 430,000 distinct CDR3 sequences, with around 16% found just once. The specimen sequenced was blood, either unsorted or a sorted T cell fraction (not recorded which). The receptor source for this set is a human donor who was either an allogeneic HSCT recipient or a stem cell or donor lymphocyte infusion donor (not recorded which). It is not recorded whose cells these are; they may come from a transplant donor.

In this sample, this clonotype turned up many times. This rearrangement joins TRBV15 to TRBJ1-5; no reliable D call. Deletions cut 0 bases from V and 0 bases from J, with 6 bases between. This CDR3 contains 15 residues. Looked up from germline, CDR1 is LNHNV and CDR2 is YYDKDF (reference sequence). The CDR3 here is CATSRDRYSNQPQHF. CDR3 in DNA: TGTGCCACCAGCAGAGACAGATATAGCAATCAGCCCCAGCATTTT. Combining the CDR3 with reference TRBV15 and TRBJ1-5 gives the whole variable domain DAMVIQNPRYQVTQFGKPVTLSCSQTLNHNVMYWYQQKSSQAPKLLFHYYDKDFNNEADTPDNFQSRRPNTSFCFLDIRSPGLGDTAMYLCATSRDRYSNQPQHFGDGTRLSIL.

The chain employs TRBV7-3 and TRBJ2-1; D may correspond to TRBD1 or TRBD2 (5 bases each). CDR3 length equals 16 residues. V was clipped by 5 bases and J by 8 bases, with 22 bases between them. The germline V gene has CDR1 SGHTA and CDR2 FQGTGA. The CDR3 protein is CASSLGGSLWGHEQFF. CDR3 bases: TGTGCCAGCAGCCTCGGAGGCTCACTCTGGGGCCATGAGCAGTTCTTC.

This clonotype was found many times. V is TRBV20-1 and J is TRBJ1-1; tentatively, D is TRBD1 (5 bases). The CDR3 consists of 13 residues. V shed 6 bases and J shed 1 base, with 12 bases lying between them. Germline CDR1 is DFQATT and CDR2 is SNEGSKA (reference sequence). This CDR3 reads CSAVGGTNTEAFF. CDR3 bases: TGCAGTGCCGTGGGGGGGACGAACACTGAAGCTTTCTTT.

This clonotype has just a few counts. This chain links TRBV15 with TRBJ1-1; TRBD1 might be the D (6 bases). CDR3 length: 19 residues. Trimming removed 3 bases at V and 3 bases at J, with 26 bases between. Germline CDR1 is LNHNV and CDR2 is YYDKDF (reference sequence). CDR3 loop: CATSSPWMGGVFRDTEAFF. DNA for the CDR3: TGTGCCACCAGCAGCCCTTGGATGGGGGGCGTTTTTCGGGACACTGAAGCTTTCTTT.

V gene TRBV29-1 combines with J gene TRBJ2-3, with D maybe TRBD2 (6 bases). CDR3 size: 14 residues. Germline V gives CDR1 SQVTM, CDR2 ANQGSEA. Trimming pared 1 base from V and 0 bases from J, leaving 8 bases between. The CDR3 sequence is CSVEGAGSTDTQYF. Here the CDR3 DNA reads TGCAGCGTTGAAGGGGCGGGGAGCACAGATACGCAGTATTTT.